The present T cell receptor (beta chain) was sequenced within a study of metastatic and nonmetastatic thyroid tumors. TCRdb re-called the PCR reads via MiXCR. Among some 84,000 clones listed, around 9.1% were seen once. No patient had received any treatment before thyroid surgery. This clone has at least ten counts. Sequencing used blood. This TCR derives from a female donor with papillary thyroid cancer or a benign thyroid nodule (not recorded which). Some clones in this sample may be carry-over from other donors' samples.

CDR3 region: CASSLEGTGKGYGYTF. In DNA form, the CDR3 reads TGCGCCAGCAGCCTAGAAGGGACAGGGAAGGGCTATGGCTACACCTTC. The chain links TRBV4-1 to TRBJ1-2, with 9 bases fitting TRBD1. This CDR3 is 16 amino acids long. Unmatched junction bases numbered 10, after V lost 4 bases and J lost 4 bases. The germline V gene has CDR1 MGHRA and CDR2 YSYEKL.